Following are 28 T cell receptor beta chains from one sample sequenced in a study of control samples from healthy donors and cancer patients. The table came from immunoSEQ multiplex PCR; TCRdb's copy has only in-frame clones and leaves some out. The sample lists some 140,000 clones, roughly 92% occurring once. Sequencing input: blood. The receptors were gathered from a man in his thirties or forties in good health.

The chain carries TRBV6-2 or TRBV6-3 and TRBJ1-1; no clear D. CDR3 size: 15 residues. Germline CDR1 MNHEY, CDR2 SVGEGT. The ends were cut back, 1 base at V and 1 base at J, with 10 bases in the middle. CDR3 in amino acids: CASSYWQTGNTEAFF. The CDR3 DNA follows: TGTGCCAGCAGTTACTGGCAAACTGGGAACACTGAAGCTTTCTTT.

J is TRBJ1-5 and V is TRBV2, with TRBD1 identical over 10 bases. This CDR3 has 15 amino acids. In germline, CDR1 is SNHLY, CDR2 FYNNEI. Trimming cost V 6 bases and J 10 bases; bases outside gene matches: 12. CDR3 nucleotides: TGTGCCAGCAGGCTCAGGACAGGGGGTGGTCATCCCCAGCATTTT. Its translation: CASRLRTGGGHPQHF.

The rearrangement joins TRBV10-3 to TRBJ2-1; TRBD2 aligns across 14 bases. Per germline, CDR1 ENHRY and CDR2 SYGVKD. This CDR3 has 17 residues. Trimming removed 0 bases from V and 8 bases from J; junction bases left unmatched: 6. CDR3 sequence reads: CAISESKGLAGVYEQFF. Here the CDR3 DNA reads TGTGCCATCAGTGAGTCTAAGGGACTAGCGGGAGTTTATGAGCAGTTCTTC.

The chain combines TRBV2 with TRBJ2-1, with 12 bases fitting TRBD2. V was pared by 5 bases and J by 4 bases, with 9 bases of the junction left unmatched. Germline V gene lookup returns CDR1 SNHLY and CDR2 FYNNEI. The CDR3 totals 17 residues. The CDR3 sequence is CASSTGTSGSFYNEQFF. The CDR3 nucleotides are TGTGCCAGCAGTACCGGGACTAGCGGGTCCTTTTACAATGAGCAGTTCTTC.

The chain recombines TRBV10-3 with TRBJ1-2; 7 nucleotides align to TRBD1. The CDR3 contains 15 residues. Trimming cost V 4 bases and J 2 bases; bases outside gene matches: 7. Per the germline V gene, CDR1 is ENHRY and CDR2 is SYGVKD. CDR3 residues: CAISARDSINYGYTF. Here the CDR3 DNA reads TGTGCCATCAGTGCCCGGGACAGCATCAACTATGGCTACACCTTC.

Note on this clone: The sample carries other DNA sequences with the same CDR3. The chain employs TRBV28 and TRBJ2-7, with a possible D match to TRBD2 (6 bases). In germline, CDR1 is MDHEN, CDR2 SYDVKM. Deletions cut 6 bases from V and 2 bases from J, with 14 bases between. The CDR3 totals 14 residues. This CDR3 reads CASSPGTGAYEQYF. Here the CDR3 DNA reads TGTGCCAGCAGCCCCGGGACGGGAGCCTACGAGCAGTACTTC. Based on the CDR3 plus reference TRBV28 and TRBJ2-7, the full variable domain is DVKVTQSSRYLVKRTGEKVFLECVQDMDHENMFWYRQDPGLGLRLIYFSYDVKMKEKGDIPEGYSVSREKKERFSLILESASTNQTSMYLCASSPGTGAYEQYFGPGTRLTVT.

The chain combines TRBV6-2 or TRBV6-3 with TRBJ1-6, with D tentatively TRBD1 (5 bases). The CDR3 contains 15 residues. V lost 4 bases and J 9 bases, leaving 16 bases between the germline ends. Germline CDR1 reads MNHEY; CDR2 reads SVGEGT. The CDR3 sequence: CASSSNSGSSSPLHF. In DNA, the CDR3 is TGTGCCAGCAGTTCGAATTCAGGGTCAAGTTCACCCCTCCACTTT.

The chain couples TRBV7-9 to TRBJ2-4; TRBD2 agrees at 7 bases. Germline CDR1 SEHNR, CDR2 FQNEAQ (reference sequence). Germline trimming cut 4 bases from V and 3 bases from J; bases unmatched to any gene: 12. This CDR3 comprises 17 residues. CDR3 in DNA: TGTGCCAGCAGCTCCGTCGAGTCAGGGAGGGACAAAAACATTCAGTACTTC. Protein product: CASSSVESGRDKNIQYF. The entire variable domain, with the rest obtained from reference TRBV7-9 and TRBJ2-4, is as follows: DTGVSQNPRHKITKRGQNVTFRCDPISEHNRLYWYRQTLGQGPEFLTYFQNEAQLEKSRLLSDRFSAERPKGSFSTLEIQRTEQGDSAMYLCASSSVESGRDKNIQYFGAGTRLSVL.

In DNA form, the CDR3 reads TGCGCCAGCAGCTTGACCGCGGGACAGGCCTACAATGAGCAGTTCTTC. This codes for CASSLTAGQAYNEQFF. The chain is built from TRBV5-1 and TRBJ2-1, with TRBD1 identical over 8 bases. Germline V CDR1 and CDR2: SGHRS, YFSETQ. There are 16 residues in the CDR3. V lost 1 base to trimming and J lost 2 bases; unmatched junction nucleotides: 5.

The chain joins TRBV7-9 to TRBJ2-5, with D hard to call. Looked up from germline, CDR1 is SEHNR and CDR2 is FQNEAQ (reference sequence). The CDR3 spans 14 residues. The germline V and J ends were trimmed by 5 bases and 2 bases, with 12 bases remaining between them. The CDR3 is CASSPTWGQETQYF. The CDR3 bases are TGTGCCAGCAGCCCAACCTGGGGTCAAGAGACCCAGTACTTC. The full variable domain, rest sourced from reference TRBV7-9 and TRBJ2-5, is DTGVSQNPRHKITKRGQNVTFRCDPISEHNRLYWYRQTLGQGPEFLTYFQNEAQLEKSRLLSDRFSAERPKGSFSTLEIQRTEQGDSAMYLCASSPTWGQETQYFGPGTRLLVL.

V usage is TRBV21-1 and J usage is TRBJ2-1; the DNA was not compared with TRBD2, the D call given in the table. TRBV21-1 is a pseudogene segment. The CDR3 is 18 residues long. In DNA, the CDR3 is TGTGCCAGCAGCAAAGCGACAATTAGCGGGAGAATGAGAAATGAGCAGTTCTTC. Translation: CASSKATISGRMRNEQFF.

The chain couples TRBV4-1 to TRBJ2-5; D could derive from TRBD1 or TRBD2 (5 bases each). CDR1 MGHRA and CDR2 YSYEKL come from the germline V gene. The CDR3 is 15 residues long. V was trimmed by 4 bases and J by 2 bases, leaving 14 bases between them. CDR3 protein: CASSPDRSGQETQYF. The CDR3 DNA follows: TGCGCCAGCAGCCCAGACAGAAGCGGACAAGAGACCCAGTACTTC.

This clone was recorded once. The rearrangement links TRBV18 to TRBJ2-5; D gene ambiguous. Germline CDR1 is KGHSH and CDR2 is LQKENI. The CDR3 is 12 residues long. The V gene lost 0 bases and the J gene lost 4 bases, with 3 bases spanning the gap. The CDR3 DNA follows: TGTGCCAGCTCACCACCGGGAGAGACCCAGTACTTC. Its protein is CASSPPGETQYF.

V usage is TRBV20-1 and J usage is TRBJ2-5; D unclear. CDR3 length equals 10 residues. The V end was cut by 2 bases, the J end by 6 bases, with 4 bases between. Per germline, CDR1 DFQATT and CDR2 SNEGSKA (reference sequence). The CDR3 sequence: CSARLKTQYF. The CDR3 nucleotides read TGCAGTGCTAGACTAAAGACCCAGTACTTC.

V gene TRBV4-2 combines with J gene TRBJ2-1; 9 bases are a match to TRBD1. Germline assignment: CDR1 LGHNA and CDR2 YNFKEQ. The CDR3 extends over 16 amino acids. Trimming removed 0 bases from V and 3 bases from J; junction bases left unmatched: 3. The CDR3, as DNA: TGTGCCAGCAGCCAAGATGAGGGACAGGGCTACAATGAGCAGTTCTTC. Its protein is CASSQDEGQGYNEQFF.

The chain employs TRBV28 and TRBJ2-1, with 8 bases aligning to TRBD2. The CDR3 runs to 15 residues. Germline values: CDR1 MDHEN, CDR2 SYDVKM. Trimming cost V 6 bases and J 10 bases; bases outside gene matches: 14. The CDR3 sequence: CASSKAGARDWEQFF. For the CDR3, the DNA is TGTGCCAGCAGCAAAGCGGGAGCTCGGGATTGGGAGCAGTTCTTC.

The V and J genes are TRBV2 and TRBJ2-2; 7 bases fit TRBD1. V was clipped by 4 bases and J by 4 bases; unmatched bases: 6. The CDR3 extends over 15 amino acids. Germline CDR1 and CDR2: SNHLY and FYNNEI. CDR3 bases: TGTGCCAGCAGTGCTGAGGGGGCGGTCACCGGGGAGCTGTTTTTT. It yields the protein CASSAEGAVTGELFF.

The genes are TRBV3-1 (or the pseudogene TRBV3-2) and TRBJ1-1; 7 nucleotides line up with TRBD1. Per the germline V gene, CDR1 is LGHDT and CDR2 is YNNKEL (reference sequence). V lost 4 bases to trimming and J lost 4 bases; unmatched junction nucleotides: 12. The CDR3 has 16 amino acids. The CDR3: CASSRRLQGKGTEAFF. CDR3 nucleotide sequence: TGTGCCAGCAGCCGAAGACTACAGGGGAAGGGCACTGAAGCTTTCTTT.

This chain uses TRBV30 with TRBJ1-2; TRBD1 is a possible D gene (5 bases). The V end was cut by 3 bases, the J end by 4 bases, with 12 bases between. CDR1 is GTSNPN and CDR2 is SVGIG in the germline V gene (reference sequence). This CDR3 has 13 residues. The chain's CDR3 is CAWSAPGVYGYTF. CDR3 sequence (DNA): TGTGCCTGGAGCGCCCCGGGGGTCTATGGCTACACCTTC.

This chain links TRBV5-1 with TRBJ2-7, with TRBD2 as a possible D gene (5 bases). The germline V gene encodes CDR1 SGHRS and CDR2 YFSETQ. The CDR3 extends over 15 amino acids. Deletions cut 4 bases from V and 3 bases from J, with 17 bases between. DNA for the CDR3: TGCGCCAGCAGCCGTTCCAGCGGCTCCTACTACGAGCAGTACTTC. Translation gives CASSRSSGSYYEQYF. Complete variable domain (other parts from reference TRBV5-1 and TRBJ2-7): KAGVTQTPRYLIKTRGQQVTLSCSPISGHRSVSWYQQTPGQGLQFLFEYFSETQRNKGNFPGRFSGRQFSNSRSEMNVSTLELGDSALYLCASSRSSGSYYEQYFGPGTRLTVT.

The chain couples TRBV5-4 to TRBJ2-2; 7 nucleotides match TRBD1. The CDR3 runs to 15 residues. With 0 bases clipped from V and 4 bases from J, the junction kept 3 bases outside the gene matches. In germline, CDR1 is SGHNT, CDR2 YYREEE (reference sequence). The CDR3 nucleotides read TGTGCCAGCAGCTTGGGAGCAGGGGGCACCGGGGAGCTGTTTTTT. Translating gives CASSLGAGGTGELFF.

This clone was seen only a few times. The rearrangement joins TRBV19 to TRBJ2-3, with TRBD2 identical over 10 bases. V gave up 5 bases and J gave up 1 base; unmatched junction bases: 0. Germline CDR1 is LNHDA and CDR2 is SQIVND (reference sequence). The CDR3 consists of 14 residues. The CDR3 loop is CASSGTSGTDTQYF. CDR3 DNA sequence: TGTGCCAGTAGTGGGACTAGCGGCACAGATACGCAGTATTTT.

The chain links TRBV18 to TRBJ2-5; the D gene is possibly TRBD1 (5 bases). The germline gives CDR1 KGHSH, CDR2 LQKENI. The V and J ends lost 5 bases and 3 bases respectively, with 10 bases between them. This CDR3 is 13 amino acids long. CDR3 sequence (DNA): TGTGCCAGCTCAGGGCAGGGAAAAGAGACCCAGTACTTC. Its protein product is CASSGQGKETQYF.

As DNA, the CDR3 is TGTGCCAGCTTTTCGGGGACAGAGAACACCGGGGAGCTGTTTTTT. Residues: CASFSGTENTGELFF. V is TRBV27 and J is TRBJ2-2; 7 bases are a match to TRBD1. The CDR3 runs 15 residues. The germline gives CDR1 MNHEY, CDR2 SMNVEV (reference sequence). With V trimmed by 8 bases and J by 1 base, 7 bases remained unmatched.

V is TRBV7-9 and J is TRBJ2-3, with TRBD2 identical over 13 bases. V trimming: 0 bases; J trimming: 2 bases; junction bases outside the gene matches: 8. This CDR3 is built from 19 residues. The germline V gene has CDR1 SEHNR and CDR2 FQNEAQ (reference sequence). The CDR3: CASSLARTSGSFFTDTQYF. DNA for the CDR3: TGTGCCAGCAGCTTAGCTCGGACTAGCGGGAGCTTTTTCACAGATACGCAGTATTTT.

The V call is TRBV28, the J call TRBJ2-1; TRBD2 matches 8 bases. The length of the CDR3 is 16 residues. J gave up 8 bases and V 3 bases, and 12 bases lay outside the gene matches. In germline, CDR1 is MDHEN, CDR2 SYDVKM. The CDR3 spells CASSFPLGLVIHEQFF. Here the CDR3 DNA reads TGTGCCAGCAGTTTCCCTCTGGGACTAGTCATCCATGAGCAGTTCTTC.

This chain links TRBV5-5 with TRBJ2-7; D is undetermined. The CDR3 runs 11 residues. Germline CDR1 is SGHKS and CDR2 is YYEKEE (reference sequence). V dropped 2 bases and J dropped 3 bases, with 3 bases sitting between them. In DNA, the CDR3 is TGTGCCAGCAGCTTTAACTACGAGCAGTACTTC. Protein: CASSFNYEQYF.

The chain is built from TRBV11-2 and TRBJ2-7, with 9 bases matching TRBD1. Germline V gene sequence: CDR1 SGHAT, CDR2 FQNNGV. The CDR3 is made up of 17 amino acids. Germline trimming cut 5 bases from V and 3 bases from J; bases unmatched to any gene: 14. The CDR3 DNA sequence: TGTGCCAGCAGCATTCACTTGGGACAGGGTATGGTCTACGAGCAGTACTTC. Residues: CASSIHLGQGMVYEQYF. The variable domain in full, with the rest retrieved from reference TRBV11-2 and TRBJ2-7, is EAGVAQSPRYKIIEKRQSVAFWCNPISGHATLYWYQQILGQGPKLLIQFQNNGVVDDSQLPKDRFSAERLKGVDSTLKIQPAKLEDSAVYLCASSIHLGQGMVYEQYFGPGTRLTVT.